The following is a T cell receptor (beta chain) sequence with its context. Its target is unknown. The CDR3 runs to 14 residues. Germline lookup yields CDR1 GTSNPN and CDR2 SVGIG (reference sequence). Trimming took 6 bases from V and 4 from J; bases not matched to a gene: 10. The record originates from a study of T cell responses to AZD1222 COVID-19 vaccine. Libraries were prepared by immunoSEQ multiplex PCR; TCRdb keeps only in-frame clonotypes and omits some of them. The repertoire holds some 97,000 clones, with about 87% as singletons. Study-wide results and limits: The span of vaccine-associated CD4 TCRs extended across spike, with dominance at 160-218 and 743-854.

This rearrangement joins TRBV30 to TRBJ1-1; 8 nucleotides line up with TRBD1. The clonotype comes from an adult in good health. The source was peripheral blood, collected on day 0 of AZD1222 vaccination. The CDR3 nucleotides are TGTGCCTGTTATCATGACAGGGGAACCACTGAAGCTTTCTTT. This encodes CACYHDRGTTEAFF.